This T cell receptor beta chain was retrieved from a study of T cells in Graves' hyperthyroidism and ophthalmopathy. This CDR3 contains 17 residues. Per germline, CDR1 MNHEY and CDR2 SVGEGT. V dropped 5 bases and J dropped 1; count of bases not matched to a gene: 14. From more than 9 ml of fresh peripheral blood, PBMCs were isolated. Researchers took RNA transcripts and amplified the TCR beta CDR3 regions from them. With the HTBI primer set, the TCR CDR3 went through a first round of RT-PCR. TCRdb re-derived calls from the multiplex PCR reads in MiXCR, one entry per CDR3 protein. The table shows about 59,000 distinct CDR3 sequences, with 53% occurring only once. This clonotype was detected many times.

The sequencing sample was made of blood. The sequence was collected from an older woman with Graves' ophthalmopathy. This chain joins TRBV6-2 or TRBV6-3 and TRBJ2-7, with 7 positions matching TRBD1. CDR3 sequence (DNA): TGTGCCAGCAGTCCAAGGGACGGTCCAGGGGGATCCTACGAGCAGTACTTC. As protein: CASSPRDGPGGSYEQYF.